This TCR beta chain was found in a study of T cells in Graves' hyperthyroidism and ophthalmopathy. Background on the study: Peripheral blood was obtained at initial diagnosis, preceding any treatment. Whole-study findings and limits: Most thyroid clonotypes with frequency above 0.001 were detected in blood.

Deletions cut 6 bases from V and 5 bases from J, with 11 bases between. The CDR3 sequence is 13 residues long. Per germline, CDR1 ENHRY and CDR2 SYGVKD. Graves' hyperthyroidism was deemed stable given no ophthalmopathy progression within 18 months. Patients with uncontrolled infections, other autoimmune diseases, pregnancy or lactation were excluded. This clonotype was seen a few times. Antigen unknown. TCR beta CDR3 region amplification was performed from RNA transcripts. Using the HTBI primer set, a first-round RT-PCR was run on the TCR CDR3. In TCRdb, the multiplex PCR reads were re-called with MiXCR into one record per CDR3 protein. This table holds 650,000 to 750,000 distinct CDR3 sequences, 11% to 15% found once.

Sequenced sample: blood. The rearrangement joins TRBV10-3 to TRBJ1-5; D gene ambiguous. The TCR comes from a woman under 30 with Graves' hyperthyroidism. CDR3 DNA: TGTGCCATCAGCCGAGAGGGCTATCAGCCCCAGCATTTT. Translating gives CAISREGYQPQHF.